The present TCR beta chain was sequenced within a study of T cell responses to AZD1222 COVID-19 vaccine. Overall study findings and caveats: Targeting of unmutated variant regions was reportedly seen in nearly half of spike-specific TCRs. AZD1222 recipients seropositive at baseline numbered only six or seven.

The V and J ends lost 5 bases and 6 bases, in that order; junction bases with no gene match: 5. CDR3 length: 13 residues. The repertoire was sequenced with immunoSEQ multiplex PCR; TCRdb's copy has only in-frame clones and lacks some. Of under 200,000 clones listed, roughly 91% are singletons. As regards this clone: Its antigen remains unknown.

The chain links TRBV12-3 or TRBV12-4 to TRBJ2-5, with TRBD2 matching 8 bases. This TCR was recovered from an adult who received the AZD1222 COVID-19 vaccine. The sample in question was peripheral blood, obtained 28 days after the second AZD1222 dose. CDR3 nucleotides: TGTGCCAGCAGTCCGACTAGCGTAAAGACCCAGTACTTC. Its translation is CASSPTSVKTQYF.